Included here is one T cell receptor beta chain sequence, with context. This sample stems from a study of blood T cell repertoires in COVID-19. Study summary: Acute-phase and convalescent COVID-19 samples originated in the United States, Italy and Spain. Nucleic acid was either cDNA or gDNA, and it came from T cells, B-cell-depleted T cells, or PBMCs.

The V end lost 4 bases, the J end lost 0 bases, and 7 bases lay between the germline ends. This CDR3 region has 14 residues. CDR1 and CDR2 from the germline V gene are SGHRS and YFSETQ. Authors' processing steps: Cell counts per sample came from amplifying reference gene primers. Generated by immunoSEQ multiplex PCR, the TCRdb table keeps only in-frame clones and is missing some. For V, J and clone size, that table is used; D and trimming come from the DNA. Of 45,000 to 50,000 clones in the sample, 80% to 90% are singletons; the top ten hold around 30%. Enrollment of patients from Seattle took place during active infection, with longitudinal follow-up.

The source is a woman aged 80 or over with COVID-19, enrolled during active disease. The chain uses TRBV5-1 and TRBJ1-4; no reliable D call. Sequencing used peripheral blood. CDR3 residues: CASSREPTNEKLFF. The CDR3 DNA follows: TGCGCCAGCAGCCGGGAACCAACTAATGAAAAACTGTTTTTT.